This T cell receptor (beta chain) was sequenced during a study of cytomegalovirus exposure and HLA in healthy donors. J was trimmed by 8 bases and V by 6 bases; bases with no gene match: 7. The length of the CDR3 is 14 residues. Germline lookup yields CDR1 LNHDA and CDR2 SQIVND (reference sequence). PCR used 60 Vbeta primers and 13 Jbeta primers. Profiling relied on immunoSEQ multiplex PCR, and the TCRdb table lists in-frame clones only, not all of them. This table holds about 200,000 clones, more than 65% found once. The rearrangement joins TRBV19 to TRBJ1-4, with 9 positions matching TRBD1. This TCR was recovered from a girl aged 10 to 17 in good health and CMV-seropositive. Material for sequencing was PBMCs. Here the CDR3 reads CASSGQGSFEKLFF. In nucleotides, the CDR3 is TGTGCCAGTAGCGGACAGGGGAGTTTCGAAAAACTGTTTTTT.